The present TCR beta chain was sequenced within a study of blood T cell repertoires in COVID-19. Looking at the study overall: Sources were T cells, B-cell-depleted T cells, or PBMCs; the material itself was cDNA or gDNA.

The germline V gene encodes CDR1 SGHDT and CDR2 YYEEEE. This CDR3 is built from 14 residues. The germline V and J ends were trimmed by 0 bases and 6 bases, with 12 bases remaining between them. This table comes from immunoSEQ multiplex PCR, and its TCRdb copy is limited to in-frame clones, with some not included. This sample yields about 71,000 clones, of which 90% are seen a single time; under 6.5% belongs to the top ten. The V call is TRBV5-6, the J call TRBJ1-1; D may be TRBD1 (5 bases). Sequencing was done on a sample of peripheral blood. The receptor's source is a woman in her late teens or twenties with acute or convalescent COVID-19. The CDR3 protein is CASSLVQGGAEAFF. The CDR3 DNA reads TGTGCCAGCAGCTTGGTGCAGGGAGGGGCTGAAGCTTTCTTT.